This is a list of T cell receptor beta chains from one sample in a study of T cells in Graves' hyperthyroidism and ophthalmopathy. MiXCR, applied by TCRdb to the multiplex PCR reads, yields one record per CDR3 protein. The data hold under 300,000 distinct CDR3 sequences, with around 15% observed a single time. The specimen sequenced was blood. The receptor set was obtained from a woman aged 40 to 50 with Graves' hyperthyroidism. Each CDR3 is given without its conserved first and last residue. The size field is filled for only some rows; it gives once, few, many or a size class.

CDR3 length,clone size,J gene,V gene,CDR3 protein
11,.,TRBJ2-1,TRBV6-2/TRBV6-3,ASSYSPPTEQF
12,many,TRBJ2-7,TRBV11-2,ASSLVHLPYEQY
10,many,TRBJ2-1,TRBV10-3,AISARGDEQF
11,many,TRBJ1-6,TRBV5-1,ASSFQGDSPLH
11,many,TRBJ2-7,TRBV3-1,ASSQDSTYEQY
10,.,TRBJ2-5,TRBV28,ASCGYSETQY
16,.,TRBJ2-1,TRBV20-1,SATRDSGSKRSYNEQF
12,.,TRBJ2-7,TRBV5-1,ASSDGTQSYEQY
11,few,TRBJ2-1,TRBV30,AWRKRATNEQF
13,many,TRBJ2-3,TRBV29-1,SVEDAGGGTDTQY
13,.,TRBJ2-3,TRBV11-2,ASSPRGSGTDTQY
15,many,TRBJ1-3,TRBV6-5,ASSYSRLGLSGNTIY
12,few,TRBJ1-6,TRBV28,ASSLGGSVSPLH
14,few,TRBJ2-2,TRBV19,ASSIRPAGNTGELF
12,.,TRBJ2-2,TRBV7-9,ASSLDGSTGELF
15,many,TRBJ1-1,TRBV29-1,SVRQGANLFMNTEAF
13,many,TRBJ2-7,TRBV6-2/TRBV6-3,ASSRTSGTSYEQY
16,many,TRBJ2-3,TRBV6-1,ASSGLRETSGRADTQY
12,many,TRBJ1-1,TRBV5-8,ASTREERNTEAF
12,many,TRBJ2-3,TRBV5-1,ASSLTGLGDTQY
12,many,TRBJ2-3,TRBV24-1,ATSDFLAHNAQY
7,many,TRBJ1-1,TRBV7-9,ASSSKAF
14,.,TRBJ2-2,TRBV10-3,AIRPDRGSNTGELF
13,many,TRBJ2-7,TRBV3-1,ASSQTYNPTYEQY
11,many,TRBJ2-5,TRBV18,ASSGSVQETQY
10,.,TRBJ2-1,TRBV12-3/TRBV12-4,ASSQGSSEQF
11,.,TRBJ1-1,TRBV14,ASSRLKNTEAF
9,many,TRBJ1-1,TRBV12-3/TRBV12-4,AIGEEEKAF
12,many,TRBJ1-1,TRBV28,ASSLWTGYTEAF
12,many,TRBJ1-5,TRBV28,ASSLVPYNQPQH
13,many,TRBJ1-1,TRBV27,ASSLAGPMNTEAF
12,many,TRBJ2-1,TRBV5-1,ASSLLALSNEQF
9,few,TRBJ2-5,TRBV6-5,ASSYSETQY
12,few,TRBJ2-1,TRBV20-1,SARTSGRRNEQF
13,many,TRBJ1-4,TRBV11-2,ASSLRGLVNEKLF
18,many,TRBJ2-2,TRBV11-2,ASSLPGTGLGGRSTGELF
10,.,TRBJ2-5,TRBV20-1,SALGSQETQY
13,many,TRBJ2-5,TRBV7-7,ASSLQGRNGETQY
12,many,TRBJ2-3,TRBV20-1,SATRAGRTDTQY
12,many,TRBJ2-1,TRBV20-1,SAAGLAGVSEQF
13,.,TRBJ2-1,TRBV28,ASSLVLADFHEQF
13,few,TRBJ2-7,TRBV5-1,ASSLTRDRVYEQY
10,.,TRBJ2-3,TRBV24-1,ATSIRTDTQY
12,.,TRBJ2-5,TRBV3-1,ASSRMGAAETQY
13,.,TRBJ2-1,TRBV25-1,ASSEYGLAGDEQF
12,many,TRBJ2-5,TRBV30,AWSVGGGSETQY
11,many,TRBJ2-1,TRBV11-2,ASSPERGNEQF
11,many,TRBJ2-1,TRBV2,ASEPERANEQF
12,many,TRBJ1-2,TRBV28,ASSSSTGSYGYT
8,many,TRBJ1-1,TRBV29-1,SGFDTEAF
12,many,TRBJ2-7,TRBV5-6,ASSLGQGDYEQY
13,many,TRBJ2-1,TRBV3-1,ASSQVPGAYNEQF
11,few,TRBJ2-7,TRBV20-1,SARQNSLGEQY